These T cell receptor beta chains were read from a single sample in a study of blood T cell repertoires in COVID-19. Libraries were prepared by immunoSEQ multiplex PCR; TCRdb keeps only in-frame clonotypes and omits some of them. The data show hundreds of thousands of clones, with about 89% seen just once and 7.8% held by the top ten. Sequencing input: peripheral blood. The receptors shown here come from a woman aged 45 to 65 with COVID-19, enrolled during active disease. The CDR3 runs from the conserved cysteine through the conserved F or W. The D gene is left open where the match is weak. The size field is filled for only some rows; it gives once, few, many or a size class.

len,d_gene,v_gene,j_gene,abundance,CDR3aa,CDR3nt
15,.,TRBV19,TRBJ1-5,.,CASSFRSYSNQPQHF,TGTGCCAGTAGTTTCCGGTCGTATAGCAATCAGCCCCAGCATTTT
16,.,TRBV6-5,TRBJ2-4,.,CASSYSGRHGRNIQYF,TGTGCCAGCAGTTACTCGGGGCGGCACGGACGAAACATTCAGTACTTC
15,TRBD2,TRBV2,TRBJ2-2,.,CASRGLAGPEGELFF,TGTGCCAGCAGGGGGCTAGCGGGACCGGAGGGGGAGCTGTTTTTT
13,.,TRBV11-3,TRBJ1-1,few,CASSLGQQTEAFF,TGTGCCAGCAGCTTAGGACAGCAAACTGAAGCTTTCTTT
14,.,TRBV11-2,TRBJ2-5,.,CASSRTRMKETQYF,TGTGCCAGCAGCCGTACTAGAATGAAAGAGACCCAGTACTTC
14,.,TRBV10-2,TRBJ1-1,.,CASSEATGNTEAFF,TGCGCCAGCAGTGAAGCGACAGGGAACACTGAAGCTTTCTTT
16,.,TRBV7-9,TRBJ1-2,once,CASSLATGRGAYGYTF,TGTGCCAGCAGCTTAGCGACGGGGAGGGGGGCCTATGGCTACACCTTC
13,.,TRBV10-2,TRBJ1-1,.,CATSDMDGHEAFF,TGCGCCACCTCCGACATGGATGGACATGAAGCTTTCTTT
14,.,TRBV19,TRBJ1-3,.,CASGRRGSGNTIYF,TGTGCCAGTGGAAGACGGGGCTCTGGAAACACCATATATTTT
14,.,TRBV4-1,TRBJ1-6,.,CASSQAGTNSPLHF,TGCGCCAGCAGCCAAGCAGGCACTAATTCACCCCTCCACTTT
12,.,TRBV6-5,TRBJ1-1,.,CASSRRMAEAFF,TGTGCCAGCAGCCGGAGAATGGCTGAAGCTTTCTTT
14,.,TRBV5-1,TRBJ1-2,.,CASSSTTGDYGYTF,TGCGCCAGCAGCTCGACGACGGGTGACTATGGCTACACCTTC
17,TRBD1,TRBV19,TRBJ2-1,.,CASSIGTGGGFYNEQFF,TGTGCCAGTAGTATTGGGACAGGGGGAGGGTTTTACAATGAGCAGTTCTTC
16,.,TRBV5-3,TRBJ1-2,.,CARSLASQGPSYGYTF,TGTGCCAGAAGCTTGGCCTCACAGGGTCCGAGCTATGGCTACACCTTC
16,.,TRBV7-2,TRBJ2-7,once,CASSLISGGLTYEQYF,TGTGCCAGCAGCTTAATTAGCGGAGGACTTACCTACGAGCAGTACTTC
15,TRBD1,TRBV5-4,TRBJ1-2,.,CASSFSRRGPSGYTF,TGTGCCAGCAGCTTTTCGAGAAGGGGGCCCAGTGGCTACACCTTC
14,.,TRBV9,TRBJ2-3,.,CASSDRDNEDTQYF,TGTGCCAGCAGCGACAGGGACAACGAGGATACGCAGTATTTT
12,.,TRBV19,TRBJ2-3,once,CASSGTSDTQYF,TGTGCCAGTAGCGGGACTTCAGATACGCAGTATTTT
16,.,TRBV27,TRBJ1-1,.,CASSLSQGGVNTEAFF,TGTGCCAGCAGTTTATCCCAGGGAGGGGTGAACACTGAAGCTTTCTTT
15,.,TRBV3-1/TRBV3-2,TRBJ2-6,.,CASSSDSSGANVLTF,TGTGCCAGCAGCAGCGACAGCTCTGGGGCCAACGTCCTGACTTTC
13,.,TRBV12-3/TRBV12-4,TRBJ2-3,.,CASTQGGTDTQYF,TGTGCCAGCACCCAAGGAGGCACAGATACGCAATATTTT
14,TRBD1,TRBV24-1,TRBJ2-3,.,CATSDRQGSDTQYF,TGTGCCACCAGCGATAGACAGGGTTCGGATACGCAGTATTTT
14,.,TRBV7-9,TRBJ1-2,.,CASSLDRDGYGYTF,TGTGCCAGCAGCTTAGACAGGGATGGCTATGGCTACACCTTC
13,.,TRBV14,TRBJ2-2,.,CASNRQNTGELFF,TGTGCCAGCAATCGACAGAACACCGGGGAGCTGTTTTTT
15,.,TRBV12-5,TRBJ1-3,once,CASGLNRDSGNTIYF,TGTGCTAGTGGTCTTAACAGGGACTCTGGAAACACCATATATTTT
15,.,TRBV16,TRBJ2-6,.,CASSPGTSGANVLTF,TGTGCCAGCAGCCCAGGTACCTCTGGGGCCAACGTCCTGACTTTC
12,.,TRBV6-5,TRBJ1-5,.,CASQGFNQPQHF,TGTGCCAGCCAGGGTTTCAATCAGCCCCAGCATTTT
14,.,TRBV5-6,TRBJ1-6,.,CASSPNRIRAPLHF,TGTGCCAGCAGCCCGAACAGGATCCGGGCACCCCTCCACTTT
15,TRBD1,TRBV2,TRBJ2-2,.,CASSDQGEGTGELFF,TGTGCCAGCAGTGACCAGGGGGAAGGCACCGGGGAGCTGTTTTTT
13,TRBD1,TRBV5-1,TRBJ2-7,few,CASSLADRGEQYF,TGCGCCAGCAGCTTGGCAGACAGGGGGGAGCAGTACTTC
14,TRBD1,TRBV5-1,TRBJ1-4,.,CASKSGTGDEKLFF,TGCGCCAGCAAATCCGGGACAGGGGATGAAAAACTGTTTTTT
15,.,TRBV27,TRBJ1-5,once,CASSLGGSRNQPQHF,TGTGCCAGCAGTTTAGGGGGGTCGCGCAATCAGCCCCAGCATTTT
20,TRBD2,TRBV27,TRBJ2-2,once,CASSTSKTSGGPLGIGELFF,TGTGCCAGCAGTACCTCTAAGACTAGCGGGGGCCCCCTCGGGATCGGGGAGCTGTTTTTT
17,TRBD1,TRBV28,TRBJ1-1,once,CASSLTGFGTDSTEAFF,TGTGCCAGCAGTTTAACAGGTTTTGGGACAGACTCCACTGAAGCTTTCTTT
15,.,TRBV11-2,TRBJ2-4,.,CASSSPQGIENIQYF,TGTGCCAGCAGCTCGCCCCAGGGTATCGAAAACATTCAGTACTTC
12,TRBD2,TRBV6-5,TRBJ2-3,.,CASRGGWDTQYF,TGTGCCAGCAGGGGGGGGTGGGATACGCAGTATTTT
13,.,TRBV12-3/TRBV12-4,TRBJ2-1,.,CASRRGSRNEQFF,TGTGCCAGCCGGAGAGGGTCGAGAAATGAGCAGTTCTTC
12,.,TRBV6-5,TRBJ1-1,.,CASRLRRGEAFF,TGTGCCAGCAGACTTCGCCGGGGTGAAGCTTTCTTT
14,.,TRBV7-2,TRBJ1-1,.,CASSLSVDVGGAFF,TGTGCCAGCAGCTTATCTGTAGATGTGGGGGGAGCTTTCTTT
18,TRBD1,TRBV10-1,TRBJ1-5,few,CASTPGQGARRGNQPQHF,TGCGCCAGCACCCCGGGACAGGGGGCGCGAAGAGGCAATCAGCCCCAGCATTTT
14,.,TRBV9,TRBJ2-7,.,CASSPGGGDYEQYF,TGTGCCAGCAGCCCCGGCGGCGGGGACTACGAGCAGTACTTC
13,TRBD1,TRBV5-4,TRBJ1-2,.,CASSRQGDYGYTF,TGTGCCAGCAGCAGACAGGGGGACTATGGCTACACCTTC
14,TRBD1,TRBV5-1,TRBJ1-1,.,CASSFNDRATEAFF,TGCGCCAGCAGCTTTAACGACAGGGCCACTGAAGCTTTCTTT
12,TRBD2,TRBV28,TRBJ2-7,.,CASSAGAYEQYF,TGTGCCAGCAGTGCGGGGGCCTACGAGCAGTACTTC
16,TRBD1,TRBV9,TRBJ2-7,.,CASSGPSEGQGYEQYF,TGTGCCAGCAGCGGACCCTCAGAGGGACAGGGATACGAGCAGTACTTC
15,.,TRBV25-1,TRBJ1-1,few,CASSEEATVNTEAFF,TGTGCCAGCAGTGAAGAGGCAACCGTGAACACTGAAGCTTTCTTT
13,.,TRBV7-9,TRBJ2-1,.,CASSSGLHNEQFF,TGTGCCAGCAGCTCTGGCCTTCACAATGAGCAGTTCTTC
17,TRBD2,TRBV7-2,TRBJ2-4,.,CASSSTSGGAIVGIQYF,TGTGCCAGCAGCTCGACTAGCGGGGGGGCAATAGTAGGCATTCAGTACTTC
15,.,TRBV28,TRBJ2-1,once,CASSLGTGSYNEQFF,TGTGCCAGCAGTTTGGGGACTGGTTCCTACAATGAGCAGTTCTTC
13,.,TRBV12-3/TRBV12-4,TRBJ1-6,.,CASSLFGGKALHF,TGTGCCAGCAGTTTGTTCGGAGGGAAGGCCCTCCACTTT
14,.,TRBV5-1,TRBJ1-1,.,CASSLLQAGSEAFF,TGCGCCAGCAGCTTGTTACAGGCCGGGTCTGAAGCTTTCTTT